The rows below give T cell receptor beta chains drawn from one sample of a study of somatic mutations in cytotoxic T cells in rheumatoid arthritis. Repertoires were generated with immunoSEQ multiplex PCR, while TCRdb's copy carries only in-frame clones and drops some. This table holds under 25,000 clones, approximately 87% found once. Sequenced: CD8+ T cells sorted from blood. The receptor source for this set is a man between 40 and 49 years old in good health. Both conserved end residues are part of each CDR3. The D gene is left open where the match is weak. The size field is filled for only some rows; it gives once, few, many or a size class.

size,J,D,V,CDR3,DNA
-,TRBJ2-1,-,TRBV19,CASSIPPSLASEQFF,TGTGCCAGTAGTATACCCCCCTCTCTAGCGTCTGAGCAGTTCTTC
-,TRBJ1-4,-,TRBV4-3,CASSQLGGSSEKLFF,TGCGCCAGCAGCCAGCTTGGGGGATCATCAGAAAAACTGTTTTTT
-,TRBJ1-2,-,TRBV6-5,CASSYSGPLGGYTF,TGTGCCAGCAGTTACTCGGGGCCGTTGGGTGGCTACACCTTC
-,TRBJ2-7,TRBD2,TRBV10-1,CASSRLAGAYEQYF,TGCGCCAGCAGTCGACTAGCGGGAGCCTACGAGCAGTACTTC
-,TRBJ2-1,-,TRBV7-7,CASSLGLSFPYNEQFF,TGTGCCAGCAGCTTAGGATTGTCTTTCCCCTACAATGAGCAGTTCTTC
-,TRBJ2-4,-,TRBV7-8,CASSLGGVSGRDIQYF,TGTGCCAGCAGCTTAGGCGGGGTTTCTGGTAGGGACATTCAGTACTTC
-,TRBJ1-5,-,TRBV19,CASSIVSGVNQPQHF,TGTGCCAGTAGTATCGTGTCAGGGGTGAATCAGCCCCAGCATTTT
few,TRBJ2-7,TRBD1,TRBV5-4,CASSSSQGVDGEQYF,TGTGCCAGCAGCTCAAGCCAGGGGGTAGATGGCGAGCAGTACTTC
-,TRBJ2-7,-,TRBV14,CASSQDLVSVYEQYF,TGTGCCAGCAGCCAAGATCTTGTCAGTGTCTACGAGCAGTACTTC
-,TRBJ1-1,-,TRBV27,CASSFGPNRAAFF,TGTGCCAGCAGTTTCGGTCCAAATCGGGCAGCTTTCTTT
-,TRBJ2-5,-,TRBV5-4,CASSPETDQETQYF,TGTGCCAGCAGCCCCGAGACAGATCAAGAGACCCAGTACTTC
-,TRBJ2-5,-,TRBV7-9,CASSQDVLRETQYF,TGTGCCAGCAGCCAGGACGTGTTGAGGGAGACCCAGTACTTC
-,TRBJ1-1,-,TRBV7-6,CASSLATVNTEAFF,TGTGCCAGCAGCTTAGCGACAGTGAACACTGAAGCTTTCTTT
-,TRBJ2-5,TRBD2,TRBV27,CASSPIAGRGETQYF,TGTGCCAGCAGTCCCATAGCGGGAAGGGGAGAGACCCAGTACTTC
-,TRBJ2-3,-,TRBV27,CASSFSAESADTQYF,TGTGCCAGCAGTTTTTCGGCGGAGAGCGCAGATACGCAGTATTTT
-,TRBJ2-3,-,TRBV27,CASSLGSDTQYF,TGTGCCAGCAGTCTAGGCTCAGATACGCAGTATTTT
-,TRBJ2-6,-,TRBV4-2,CASSPRAGANVLTF,TGTGCCAGCAGCCCCAGGGCAGGGGCCAACGTCCTGACTTTC
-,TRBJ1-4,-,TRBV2,CASRDTGSGEKLFF,TGTGCCAGCAGAGACACAGGGTCGGGTGAAAAACTGTTTTTT
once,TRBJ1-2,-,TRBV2,CASRPGGANYGYTF,TGTGCCAGCAGACCCGGTGGAGCTAACTATGGCTACACCTTC
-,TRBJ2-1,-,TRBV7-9,CASSPTQTHEQFF,TGTGCCAGCAGCCCGACGCAGACCCATGAGCAGTTCTTC
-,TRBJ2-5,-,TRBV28,CASRGSWETQYF,TGTGCCAGCAGGGGGTCCTGGGAGACCCAGTACTTC
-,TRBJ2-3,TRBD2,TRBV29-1,CSVVGLAGGESYRHLTDTQYF,TGCAGCGTCGTGGGACTAGCGGGAGGCGAGTCGTACCGACACTTGACAGATACGCAGTATTTT
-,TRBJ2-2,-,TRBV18,CASSQTVYFGELFF,TGTGCCAGCTCCCAGACCGTTTACTTCGGGGAGCTGTTTTTT
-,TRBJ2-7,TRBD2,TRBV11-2,CASSLEAGEFYEQYF,TGTGCCAGCAGCTTAGAAGCGGGGGAGTTCTACGAGCAGTACTTC
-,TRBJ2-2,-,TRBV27,CASSLSAGELFF,TGTGCCAGCAGTTTGTCGGCCGGGGAGCTGTTTTTT
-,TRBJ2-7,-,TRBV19,CASSIPGVLTYEQYF,TGTGCCAGTAGTATCCCGGGGGTCTTAACCTACGAGCAGTACTTC
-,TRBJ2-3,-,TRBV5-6,CASSLGATTDTQYF,TGTGCCAGCAGCCTGGGGGCCACCACAGATACGCAGTATTTT
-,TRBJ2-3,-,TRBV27,CATSPVPDTQYF,TGTGCCACCTCACCGGTCCCAGATACGCAGTATTTT
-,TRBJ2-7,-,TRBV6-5,CASSPQGYEQYF,TGTGCCAGCAGTCCACAGGGCTACGAGCAGTACTTC
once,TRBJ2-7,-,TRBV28,CASCSLEAYEQYF,TGTGCCAGCTGCAGCCTAGAAGCCTACGAGCAGTACTTC
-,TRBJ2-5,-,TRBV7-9,CASLGSRETQYF,TGTGCCAGCCTGGGCTCGCGGGAGACCCAGTACTTC
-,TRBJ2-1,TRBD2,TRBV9,CASSPEGLAGGEQFF,TGTGCCAGCAGCCCAGAGGGGCTAGCGGGAGGTGAGCAGTTCTTC
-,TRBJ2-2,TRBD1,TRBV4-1,CASSLPGTGIGELFF,TGCGCCAGCAGCCTTCCCGGGACAGGCATCGGGGAGCTGTTTTTT